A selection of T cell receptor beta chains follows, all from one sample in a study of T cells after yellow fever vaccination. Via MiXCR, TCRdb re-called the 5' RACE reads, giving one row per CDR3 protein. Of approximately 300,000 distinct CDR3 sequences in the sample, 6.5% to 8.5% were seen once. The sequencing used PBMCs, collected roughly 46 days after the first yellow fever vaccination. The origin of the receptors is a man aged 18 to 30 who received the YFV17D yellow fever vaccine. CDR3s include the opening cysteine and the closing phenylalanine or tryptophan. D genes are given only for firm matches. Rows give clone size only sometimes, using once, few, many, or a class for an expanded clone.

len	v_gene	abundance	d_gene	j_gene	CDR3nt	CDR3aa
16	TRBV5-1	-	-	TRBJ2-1	TGCGCCAGCAGTTCTACTCAGGTGTACATCAACGATGAGCAGTTCTTC	CASSSTQVYINDEQFF
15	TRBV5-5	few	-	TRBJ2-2	TGTGCCAGCAGCCTGACCCAATACGGCACCGGGGAGCTGTTTTTT	CASSLTQYGTGELFF
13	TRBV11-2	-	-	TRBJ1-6	TGTGCCAGCAGCCAGGTTCAGGTTTCACCCCTCCACTTT	CASSQVQVSPLHF
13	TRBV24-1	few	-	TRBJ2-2	TGTGCCACCAGTGTCCCGAACACCGGGGAGCTGTTTTTT	CATSVPNTGELFF
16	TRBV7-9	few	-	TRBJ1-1	TGTGCCAGCAGAACTGGCAATGCGGGAATGGCCTCTGAAGCTTTCTTT	CASRTGNAGMASEAFF
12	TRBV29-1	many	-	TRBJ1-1	TGCAGCGTTGAAGACGGTGGGGCTGAAGCTTTCTTT	CSVEDGGAEAFF
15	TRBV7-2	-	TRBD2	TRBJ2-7	TGTGCCAGCAGTATGAGTAGCGGGGGGGCGGTCGAGCAGTACTTC	CASSMSSGGAVEQYF
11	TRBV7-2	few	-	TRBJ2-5	TGTGCCAGCAGATCGGGGGAGACCCAGTACTTC	CASRSGETQYF
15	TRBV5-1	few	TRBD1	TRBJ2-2	TGCGCCAGCAGCCCGGGACAGGGAGACACCGGGGAGCTGTTTTTT	CASSPGQGDTGELFF
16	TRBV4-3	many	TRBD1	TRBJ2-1	TGCGCCAGCAGCCAAGATCAAAGACAGGGGGCAAATGAGCAGTTCTTC	CASSQDQRQGANEQFF
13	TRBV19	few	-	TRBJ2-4	TGTGCCAGTAAATCTGGGGCCGGGGCCATTCAGTACTTC	CASKSGAGAIQYF
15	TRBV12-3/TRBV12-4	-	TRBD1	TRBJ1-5	TGTGCCAGCAGCCGACAGGGTGGGTCGAATCAGCCCCAGCATTTT	CASSRQGGSNQPQHF
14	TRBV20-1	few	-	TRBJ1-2	TGCAGTGCCTTCCCCCGGGGACGTGGGAATGGCTACACCTTC	CSAFPRGRGNGYTF
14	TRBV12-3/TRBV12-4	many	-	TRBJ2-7	TGTGCCAGCAGTTCCCGGACAGTTACCTACGAGCAGTACTTC	CASSSRTVTYEQYF
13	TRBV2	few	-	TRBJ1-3	TGTGCCAGCAGCGTTTTCTCTGGAAACACCATATATTTT	CASSVFSGNTIYF
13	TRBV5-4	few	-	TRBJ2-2	TGTGCCGGCCGGGGGAGGAACGACGGGGAGCTGTTTTTT	CAGRGRNDGELFF
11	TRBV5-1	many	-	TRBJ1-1	TGCGCCAGCAGCCAGAACACTGAAGCTTTCTTT	CASSQNTEAFF
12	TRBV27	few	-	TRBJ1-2	TGTGCCAGCAGAAGGACGGGTTTTGGCTACACCTTC	CASRRTGFGYTF
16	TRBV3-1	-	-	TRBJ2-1	TGTGCCAGCAGCCGGGTAAAGGTCAGCTCCTACAATGAGCAGTTCTTC	CASSRVKVSSYNEQFF
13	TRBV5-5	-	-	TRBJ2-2	TGTGCCAGCAGCTTGGGGGAGCCGGGGGAGCTGTTTTTT	CASSLGEPGELFF
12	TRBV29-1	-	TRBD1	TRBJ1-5	TGCAGCGTTGGTCAGGGGGGTCAGCCCCAGCATTTT	CSVGQGGQPQHF
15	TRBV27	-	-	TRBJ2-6	TGTGCCAGCAGTCCAATAACCTCTGGGGCCAACGTCCTGACTTTC	CASSPITSGANVLTF
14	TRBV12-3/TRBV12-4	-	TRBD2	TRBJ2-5	TGTGCCAGCATGAGGGGACTAGCTAAGGGGACCCAGTACTTC	CASMRGLAKGTQYF
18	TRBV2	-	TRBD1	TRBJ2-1	TGTACCAGCTGCCCCCGGGACAGGGGTCTTGAAAGCTACAATGAGCAGTTCTTC	CTSCPRDRGLESYNEQFF
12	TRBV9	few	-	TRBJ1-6	TGTGCCAGCAACCTCTATAATTCACCCCTCCACTTT	CASNLYNSPLHF
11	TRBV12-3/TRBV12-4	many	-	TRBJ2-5	TGTGCCAGCTCACGCACGGAGACCCAGTACTTC	CASSRTETQYF
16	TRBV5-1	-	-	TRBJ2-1	TGCGCCAGCAGCTTGGGGTTGGGCAGTCCCGACGATGAGCAGTTCTTC	CASSLGLGSPDDEQFF
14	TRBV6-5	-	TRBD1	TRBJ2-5	TGTGCCAGCAGTTCACAGGGGGCCAGGGAGACCCAGTACTTC	CASSSQGARETQYF
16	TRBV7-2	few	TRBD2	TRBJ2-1	TGTGCCAGCAGCGCCCGGACTAGCGGGCCTTACAATGAGCAGTTCTTC	CASSARTSGPYNEQFF
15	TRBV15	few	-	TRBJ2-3	TGTGCCACCAGCAGAGATGATGAGAGCGTGGATACGCAGTATTTT	CATSRDDESVDTQYF
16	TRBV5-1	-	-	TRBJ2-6	TGCGCCAGCAGCTTGGTGGGGGGGCCTGGGGCCAACGTCCTGACTTTC	CASSLVGGPGANVLTF
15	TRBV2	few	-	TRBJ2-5	TGTGCCAGCAGTGAAGAGGCGGGGGCTCCGGAGACCCAGTACTTC	CASSEEAGAPETQYF
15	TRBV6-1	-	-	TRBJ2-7	TGTGCCAGCAGCACCGGGACGTCCGTCACCTACGAGCAGTACTTC	CASSTGTSVTYEQYF
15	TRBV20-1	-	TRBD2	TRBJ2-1	TGCAGTGCGAGGACTAGCGGGGGGTCTTACAATGAGCAGTTCTTC	CSARTSGGSYNEQFF
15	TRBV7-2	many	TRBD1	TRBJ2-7	TGTGCCAGCAGTGCAACCTCCGGGACAGGGGAAGAGCAGTACTTC	CASSATSGTGEEQYF
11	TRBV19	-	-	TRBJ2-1	TGTGCCACTGCTTTGGGCGTCTTGTTGTTCTTC	CATALGVLLFF
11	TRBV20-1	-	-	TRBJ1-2	TGCAGTGCTAGAGTGGTGTCTACAGAATTTTTC	CSARVVSTEFF
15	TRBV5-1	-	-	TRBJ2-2	TGCGCCAGCAGCCCACAGGGAAGGTACACCGGGGAGCTGTTTTTT	CASSPQGRYTGELFF
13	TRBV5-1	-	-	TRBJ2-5	TGCGCCAGTAATGCAGGGAACCAAGAGACCCAGTACTTC	CASNAGNQETQYF
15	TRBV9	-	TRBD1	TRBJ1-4	TGTGCCAGCAGCGTAGAGGGACAGATGGAGGAAAAACTGTTTTTT	CASSVEGQMEEKLFF
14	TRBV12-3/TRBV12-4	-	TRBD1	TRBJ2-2	TGTGCCAGCAGCCAGGGACAGGGAAACGGGGAGCTGTTTTTT	CASSQGQGNGELFF
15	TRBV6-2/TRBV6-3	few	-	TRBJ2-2	TGTGCCAGCAGTAAACAAACAGAATCAGTCGGGGAGCTGTTTTTT	CASSKQTESVGELFF
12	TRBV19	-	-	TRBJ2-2	TGTGCCAGTAGTGTGAAGACCGGGGAGCTGTTTTTT	CASSVKTGELFF
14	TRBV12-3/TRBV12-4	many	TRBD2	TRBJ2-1	TGTGCCAGCAGGGGACTAGCGGAAAACAATGAGCAGTTCTTC	CASRGLAENNEQFF
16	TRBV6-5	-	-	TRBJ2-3	TGTGCCAGCAGTTCCCTAAGGGCTTCTACCACAGATACGCAGTATTTT	CASSSLRASTTDTQYF
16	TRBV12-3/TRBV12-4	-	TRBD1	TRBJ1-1	TGTGCCAGCAGTGCCGGACAGGGCGTAGGTCCAACTGAAGCTTTCTTT	CASSAGQGVGPTEAFF
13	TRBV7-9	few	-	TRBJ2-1	TGTGCCAGCAGCCCAACCCTACATGGCTACCAGTTCTTC	CASSPTLHGYQFF
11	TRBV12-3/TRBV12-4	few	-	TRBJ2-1	TGTGCCAGCAGTTTAATCGGGGGCGTATTCTTC	CASSLIGGVFF